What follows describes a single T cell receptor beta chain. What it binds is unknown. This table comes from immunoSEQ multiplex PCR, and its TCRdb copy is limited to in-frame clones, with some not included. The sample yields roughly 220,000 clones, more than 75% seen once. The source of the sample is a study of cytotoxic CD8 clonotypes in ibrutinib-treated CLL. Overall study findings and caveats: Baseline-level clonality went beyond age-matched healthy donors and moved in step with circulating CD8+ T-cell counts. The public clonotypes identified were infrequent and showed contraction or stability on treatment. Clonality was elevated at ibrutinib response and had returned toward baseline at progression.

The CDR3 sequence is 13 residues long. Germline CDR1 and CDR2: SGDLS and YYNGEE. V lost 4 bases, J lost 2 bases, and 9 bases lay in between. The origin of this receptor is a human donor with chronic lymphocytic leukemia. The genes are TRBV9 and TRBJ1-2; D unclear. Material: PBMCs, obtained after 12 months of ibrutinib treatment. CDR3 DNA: TGTGCCAGCAGCCCAGATATAAACTATGGCTACACCTTC. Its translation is CASSPDINYGYTF.